The clone carrying this T cell receptor beta chain was counted between two and nine times. This entry belongs to a study of T-cell reconstitution after alpha-beta-depleted transplantation in children. The authors prepared the TCRbeta library with unique molecular identifiers. TCRdb recomputed calls from the PCR reads with MiXCR, one row per CDR3 protein. The table has hundreds of thousands of distinct CDR3 sequences, approximately 15% seen once. V was shortened by 2 bases and J by 2 bases, with 6 bases between the two germline ends. CDR3 length: 14 amino acids. Per the germline V gene, CDR1 is MDHEN and CDR2 is SYDVKM.

The sequence derives from a human donor who donated a stem cell graft to a child with acute myeloid leukemia. V is TRBV28 and J is TRBJ1-4, with D hard to call. This material consisted of PBMCs from the stem cell graft donor, taken from the stem cell graft. As DNA, the CDR3 is TGTGCCAGCAGTTTAACGGGGACTAATGAAAAACTGTTTTTT. It yields the protein CASSLTGTNEKLFF.